The rows below give T cell receptor beta chains drawn from one sample of a study of T-cell reconstitution after alpha-beta-depleted transplantation in children. TCRdb re-analysed the PCR reads in MiXCR, keeping a single row per CDR3 protein. Of about 980,000 distinct CDR3 sequences in the sample, roughly 29% were seen once. The sample consisted of PBMCs, mostly from graft donor cells, taken 360 days after TCRalphabeta/CD19-depleted stem cell transplant. The receptors originated from a boy younger than two who had a stem cell transplant for SCID, so the T cells may come from the graft donor. Each CDR3 is given with its conserved first and last residue. D genes are given only for firm matches. Only some rows state a clone size, as once, few, many or a class for expanded clones.

abundance	len	v_gene	d_gene	j_gene	CDR3aa	CDR3nt
.	15	TRBV20-1	.	TRBJ2-1	CSALGLGGLYNEQFF	TGCAGTGCTTTAGGGCTCGGGGGGCTCTACAATGAGCAGTTCTTC
.	13	TRBV3-1	.	TRBJ2-5	CASSRSAQETQYF	TGTGCCAGCAGCAGAAGTGCCCAAGAGACCCAGTACTTC
few	14	TRBV5-1	TRBD1	TRBJ1-1	CASSVRTGGVEAFF	TGCGCCAGCAGCGTTAGGACAGGGGGCGTGGAGGCTTTCTTT
.	15	TRBV12-3/TRBV12-4	.	TRBJ1-3	CASSWGRENGNTIYF	TGTGCCAGCAGTTGGGGCAGGGAGAATGGAAACACCATATATTTT
many	15	TRBV7-8	TRBD2	TRBJ2-1	CASSLAAGGLNEQFF	TGTGCCAGCAGCTTAGCGGCGGGGGGGTTGAATGAGCAGTTCTTC
many	13	TRBV6-6	.	TRBJ2-5	CASRRGAGETQYF	TGTGCCAGCAGACGAGGGGCCGGAGAGACCCAGTACTTC
.	15	TRBV7-2	TRBD1	TRBJ2-3	CASSPTGGETDTQYF	TGTGCCAGCAGCCCAACAGGGGGCGAAACAGATACGCAGTATTTT
.	18	TRBV11-1	TRBD1	TRBJ2-6	CASSWIWTGLSGANVLTF	TGTGCCAGCAGCTGGATTTGGACAGGGCTTTCTGGGGCCAACGTCCTGACTTTC
.	12	TRBV20-1	TRBD1	TRBJ2-7	CSARTGGSEQYF	TGCAGTGCTAGGACAGGGGGCTCCGAGCAGTACTTC
few	14	TRBV28	.	TRBJ2-3	CASSPTRVTDTQYF	TGTGCCAGCAGTCCAACCCGAGTCACAGATACGCAGTATTTT
few	14	TRBV9	TRBD2	TRBJ2-5	CASSVEGLAQTQYF	TGTGCCAGCAGCGTAGAGGGACTAGCGCAGACCCAGTACTTC
few	14	TRBV18	.	TRBJ2-3	CASSSQGKTDTQYF	TGTGCCAGCTCATCACAGGGAAAGACAGATACGCAGTATTTT
.	15	TRBV5-1	.	TRBJ2-3	CASSLLSLGADTQYF	TGCGCCAGCAGCTTGTTATCCCTTGGCGCAGATACGCAGTATTTT
few	12	TRBV20-1	.	TRBJ1-4	CSAHPTNEKLFF	TGCAGTGCCCATCCAACTAATGAAAAACTGTTTTTT
few	14	TRBV5-1	TRBD1	TRBJ2-2	CASSETGTGIKLFF	TGCGCCAGCAGCGAAACCGGGACAGGAATCAAGCTGTTTTTT
many	15	TRBV11-3	.	TRBJ2-3	CASSPPRVSTDTQYF	TGTGCCAGCAGCCCTCCTAGGGTCAGCACAGATACGCAGTATTTT
.	16	TRBV14	TRBD1	TRBJ2-3	CASSQAPTGYTDTQYF	TGTGCCAGCAGCCAAGCCCCGACAGGGTACACAGATACGCAGTATTTT
.	19	TRBV6-2/TRBV6-3	TRBD2	TRBJ2-2	CASSYAGLAGGIDTGELFF	TGTGCCAGCAGTTACGCCGGGCTAGCGGGGGGTATCGACACCGGGGAGCTGTTTTTT
.	16	TRBV5-1	.	TRBJ2-1	CASSPTLDWAYNEQFF	TGCGCCAGCAGCCCAACCCTGGACTGGGCGTACAATGAGCAGTTCTTC
.	16	TRBV10-3	.	TRBJ2-1	CAISEAGGRMNNEQFF	TGTGCCATCAGCGAGGCTGGGGGGCGGATGAACAATGAGCAGTTCTTC
few	17	TRBV11-2	.	TRBJ2-1	CASSLIQGSSFYNEQFF	TGTGCCAGCAGCTTAATCCAGGGGTCCTCCTTCTACAATGAGCAGTTCTTC
many	14	TRBV12-3/TRBV12-4	TRBD1	TRBJ2-7	CASSFGQGEYEQYF	TGTGCCAGCAGTTTTGGACAGGGCGAGTACGAGCAGTACTTC
few	10	TRBV6-2/TRBV6-3	.	TRBJ2-7	CATGHYEQYF	TGTGCCACCGGGCACTACGAGCAGTACTTC
few	16	TRBV20-1	.	TRBJ2-3	CSAVDIWGASTDTQYF	TGCAGTGCTGTGGACATCTGGGGGGCCAGCACAGATACGCAGTATTTT
few	13	TRBV18	TRBD1	TRBJ2-7	CASSPVTGGEQYF	TGTGCCAGCTCCCCGGTAACAGGGGGCGAGCAGTACTTC
.	12	TRBV20-1	.	TRBJ1-1	CSARPQAVGAFF	TGCAGTGCTAGACCTCAGGCAGTAGGGGCTTTCTTT
.	14	TRBV19	TRBD2	TRBJ2-1	CASSQLAGHNEQFF	TGTGCCAGTAGTCAACTAGCGGGGCACAATGAGCAGTTCTTC
few	20	TRBV11-2	TRBD1	TRBJ2-2	CASSSKPGQGPYNFTGELFF	TGTGCCAGCAGCTCAAAGCCGGGACAGGGGCCTTACAATTTCACCGGGGAGCTGTTTTTT
few	12	TRBV20-1	.	TRBJ2-7	CSAREGFYEQYF	TGCAGTGCTAGAGAGGGGTTCTACGAGCAGTACTTC
.	14	TRBV25-1	.	TRBJ2-1	CASSRDSRWGEQFF	TGTGCCAGCAGTAGGGACTCCAGGTGGGGTGAGCAGTTCTTC
.	13	TRBV11-2	.	TRBJ2-7	CASSPLGGNEQYF	TGTGCCAGCAGCCCATTAGGGGGGAACGAGCAGTACTTC
few	16	TRBV5-1	.	TRBJ2-3	CASSSGAGSHTDTQYF	TGCGCCAGCAGCTCAGGGGCAGGGTCCCACACAGATACGCAGTATTTT
.	14	TRBV4-3	.	TRBJ1-5	CASSSVYSNQPQHF	TGCGCCAGCAGCTCCGTGTATAGCAATCAGCCCCAGCATTTT
.	17	TRBV7-8	.	TRBJ2-7	CASSLGISSAEGYEQYF	TGTGCCAGCAGCTTAGGCATTAGTTCGGCGGAAGGCTACGAGCAGTACTTC
few	15	TRBV4-2	.	TRBJ1-2	CASSQAQGTSYGYTF	TGTGCCAGCAGCCAAGCCCAGGGGACAAGCTATGGCTACACCTTC
few	18	TRBV5-1	TRBD2	TRBJ2-1	CASSLGLAGQGSYNEQFF	TGCGCCAGCAGCTTGGGACTAGCGGGGCAAGGGTCCTACAATGAGCAGTTCTTC
.	15	TRBV2	.	TRBJ2-3	CASSVRGAGTDTQYF	TGTGCCAGCAGCGTCCGAGGGGCAGGCACAGATACGCAGTATTTT
few	15	TRBV4-1	TRBD1	TRBJ1-2	CASSPGQGALNGYTF	TGCGCCAGCAGCCCGGGACAGGGGGCGCTGAATGGCTACACCTTC
.	17	TRBV5-1	.	TRBJ2-3	CASSLVRWGDRTDTQYF	TGCGCCAGCAGCTTGGTTAGGTGGGGGGACCGCACAGATACGCAGTATTTT
few	16	TRBV12-3/TRBV12-4	.	TRBJ2-5	CASSHVFLTGQETQYF	TGTGCCAGCAGTCACGTTTTCTTGACAGGACAAGAGACCCAGTACTTC
few	15	TRBV5-1	.	TRBJ1-6	CASSLGPRGGNPLHF	TGCGCCAGCAGCTTGGGACCGAGAGGAGGGAATCCCCTCCACTTT
.	14	TRBV5-1	.	TRBJ2-1	CASSLPQIVTIQFF	TGCGCCAGCAGCTTGCCCCAGATTGTCACAATCCAGTTCTTC
.	16	TRBV7-2	.	TRBJ2-3	CASSPTPDSRTDTQYF	TGTGCCAGCAGCCCCACTCCCGACTCACGCACAGATACGCAGTATTTT
.	14	TRBV27	TRBD1	TRBJ2-7	CASSFWRQGYEQYF	TGTGCCAGCAGTTTTTGGAGACAGGGCTACGAGCAGTACTTC
few	13	TRBV16	.	TRBJ1-5	CASSPQAGQPQHF	TGTGCCAGCAGCCCTCAGGCCGGCCAGCCCCAGCATTTT
.	14	TRBV20-1	.	TRBJ1-2	CSARDGAGNYGYTF	TGCAGTGCTAGAGATGGGGCAGGGAACTATGGCTACACCTTC
few	16	TRBV5-1	TRBD2	TRBJ2-5	CASRPRGSGGQETQYF	TGCGCCAGCAGACCTCGGGGTAGCGGGGGCCAAGAGACCCAGTACTTC
.	15	TRBV12-3/TRBV12-4	TRBD1	TRBJ2-2	CASSLRQGFTGELFF	TGTGCCAGCAGCCTGAGACAGGGGTTCACCGGGGAGCTGTTTTTT
many	15	TRBV5-1	TRBD1	TRBJ2-7	CASSHQGDSSYEQYF	TGCGCCAGCAGCCACCAGGGGGATAGCTCCTACGAGCAGTACTTC
.	14	TRBV6-5	.	TRBJ1-5	CASSPRQSPGAQHF	TGTGCCAGCAGTCCTCGACAGTCTCCCGGGGCCCAGCATTTT
many	15	TRBV2	TRBD1	TRBJ1-5	CASSLDRGPNQPQHF	TGTGCCAGCAGCCTGGACAGGGGCCCAAATCAGCCCCAGCATTTT